Below, one T cell receptor (beta chain) is given with its context. Its antigen is currently unknown. A read error may account for a junction end that differs from germline. The PCR used 60 Vbeta and 13 Jbeta primers. The assay was immunoSEQ multiplex PCR, and TCRdb's table has in-frame clones only and misses some. Among about 130,000 clones listed, around three quarters were seen once. This specimen comes from a study of cytomegalovirus exposure and HLA in healthy donors. Study-level findings and limits: In vitro checks showed that a few CMV-associated chains really do target CMV antigens. A later examination showed that TCR association rates differed by HLA locus, with DRB1 most and HLA-C fewest. Presence/absence comparisons presumed near-even sequencing depth among donors. Researchers reported in a later analysis that a missense DCLRE1C variant was tied to TCR beta V- and J-gene trimming.

CDR1 and CDR2 from the germline V gene are SEHNR and FQNEAQ (reference sequence). This CDR3 is built from 12 residues. The V gene is TRBV7-9, the J gene TRBJ2-7; the D gene is possibly TRBD2 (6 bases). The sequence was obtained from a male donor in good health and CMV-seropositive. Material for sequencing was PBMCs. The CDR3 sequence is CSSSYLGGEQYF. CDR3 coding DNA: TGTTCCAGCAGCTACCTCGGGGGAGAGCAGTACTTC.